This is a list of T cell receptor beta chains from one sample in a study of PD-1 blockade in mismatch repair-deficient tumors. Profiling relied on immunoSEQ multiplex PCR, and the TCRdb table lists in-frame clones only, not all of them. Of about 34,000 clones in the sample, 65% to 85% are singletons; the top ten hold roughly 3.5%. Material: PBMCs, obtained less than 7 weeks after starting pembrolizumab. These receptors were taken from an adult with mismatch repair-deficient cancer. Each CDR3 is given with its conserved first and last residue. Each record gives: D gene, CDR3 length, J gene, V gene, clone size, CDR3 DNA, CDR3 protein. D genes are given only for firm matches. Clone size, where shown, is once, few, many, or a class for clones that have expanded.

>NA|17|TRBJ1-5|TRBV7-2|NA
TGTGCCAGCAGCTTAGTTCGCAGGAGGTATAGCAATCAGCCCCAGCATTTT
CASSLVRRRYSNQPQHF
>TRBD1|14|TRBJ2-1|TRBV5-4|NA
TGTGCCAGCAGCATAAGACAGGGCTACAATGAGCAGTTCTTC
CASSIRQGYNEQFF
>NA|15|TRBJ2-1|TRBV21-1|NA
TGTGCCAGCAGCAAAGTCGGTTGCTCCTACAATGAGCAGTTCTTC
CASSKVGCSYNEQFF
>TRBD2|15|TRBJ2-4|TRBV6-5|NA
TGTGCCAGCAGTTACGGGGGGGTAGCCAAAAACATTCAGTACTTC
CASSYGGVAKNIQYF
>TRBD2|15|TRBJ2-7|TRBV25-1|few
TGTGCCAGCAGTGAGGAGGTAGCGGGGGCCTACGAGCAGTACTTC
CASSEEVAGAYEQYF
>TRBD1|13|TRBJ2-3|TRBV30|NA
TGTGCCTGGGTGGGACAGGTCACAGATACGCAGTATTTT
CAWVGQVTDTQYF
>TRBD1|15|TRBJ1-1|TRBV7-2|NA
TGTGCCAGCAGCCCACAGGGGGCGGGTGGCACTGAAGCTTTCTTT
CASSPQGAGGTEAFF
>TRBD2|14|TRBJ2-3|TRBV10-3|NA
TGTGCCATCAGTGCGGCGGGAGGGCTGGATACGCAGTATTTT
CAISAAGGLDTQYF
>NA|15|TRBJ2-3|TRBV9|NA
TGTGCCAGCAGCGTAGGGTTCAGGGACACAGATACGCAGTATTTT
CASSVGFRDTDTQYF
>NA|12|TRBJ1-1|TRBV9|NA
TGTGCCAGCAGCGTGGGCAGGGGATCGGCTTTCTTT
CASSVGRGSAFF
>TRBD1|15|TRBJ2-7|TRBV27|few
TGTGCCAGCAGTCTAAGGACAGGGGGCTTCGACGAGCAGTACTTC
CASSLRTGGFDEQYF
>TRBD2|19|TRBJ2-3|TRBV5-1|NA
TGCGCCAGCAGCTCACCGGGGACTAGCGCGAGTACTAGCACAGATACGCAGTATTTT
CASSSPGTSASTSTDTQYF
>NA|16|TRBJ2-5|TRBV5-4|NA
TGTGCCAGCAGCTCTTCCCCACAAGTACAACAAGAGACCCAGTACTTC
CASSSSPQVQQETQYF
>NA|14|TRBJ2-7|TRBV11-2|NA
TGTGCCAGCAGCTTAGATCGGACAGTCCCGGAGCAGTACTTC
CASSLDRTVPEQYF
>TRBD1|14|TRBJ2-2|TRBV6-1|once
TGTGCCAGCAGTCAGCAGGGGGCGTCCGGGGAGCTGTTTTTT
CASSQQGASGELFF
>NA|15|TRBJ1-4|TRBV11-3|NA
TGTGCCAGCAGCCGGGCCGGAGGATACAATGAAAAACTGTTTTTT
CASSRAGGYNEKLFF
>TRBD1|15|TRBJ1-4|TRBV5-4|NA
TGTGCCAGCAGCTTTACAGGGGGCGATAATGAAAAACTGTTTTTT
CASSFTGGDNEKLFF
>NA|11|TRBJ2-1|TRBV27|NA
TGTGCCAGCAGACAGCCGGATGAGCAGTTCTTC
CASRQPDEQFF
>NA|14|TRBJ2-7|TRBV5-6|NA
TGTGCCAGCAGCTCCCTTGGGGGGACGGGGGTGCAGTACTTC
CASSSLGGTGVQYF
>NA|13|TRBJ2-1|TRBV5-4|NA
TGTGCCAGCAGCTTGTTTGAGGGAAGGGAGCAGTTCTTC
CASSLFEGREQFF
>TRBD2|16|TRBJ2-2|TRBV9|NA
TGTGCCAGCAGTTATACTAGCGGAGTGAACACCGGGGAGCTGTTTTTT
CASSYTSGVNTGELFF
>NA|12|TRBJ2-7|TRBV28|NA
TGTGCCAGCAGTTTTCAGAATTACGAGCAGTACTTC
CASSFQNYEQYF
>TRBD1|13|TRBJ1-5|TRBV6-6|NA
TGTGCCAGCAAGGGGCAGGGGGGACAGCCCCAGCATTTT
CASKGQGGQPQHF
>NA|15|TRBJ1-1|TRBV30|NA
TGTGCCTGGACATTCTCCCCGGGACTGGGTTTGGGAGCTTTCTTT
CAWTFSPGLGLGAFF
>NA|13|TRBJ2-5|TRBV7-2|NA
TGTGCCAGCAGCATACAGGGAGGGGAGACCCAGTACTTC
CASSIQGGETQYF
>NA|12|TRBJ2-5|TRBV6-1|NA
TGTGCCGCAGAGGGACTCGGGGAGACCCAGTACTTC
CAAEGLGETQYF
>NA|15|TRBJ2-3|TRBV18|NA
TGTGCCAGCTCGCCACTTCAGGCTAGCACAGATACGCAGTATTTT
CASSPLQASTDTQYF
>TRBD2|13|TRBJ2-5|TRBV5-1|NA
TGCGCCACATGCATAGCGGGGCAAGAGACCCAGTACTTC
CATCIAGQETQYF
>TRBD2|18|TRBJ2-5|TRBV27|NA
TGTGCCAGCAGTCCAGGGACTAGCGGGAGGGCGCCGGACGGCCGCCAGTACTTC
CASSPGTSGRAPDGRQYF
>TRBD1|15|TRBJ2-1|TRBV28|NA
TGTGCCAGCACTATGACAGGGGGTCATTACAATGAGCAGTTCTTC
CASTMTGGHYNEQFF
>TRBD1|16|TRBJ2-3|TRBV14|NA
TGTGCCAGCAGCCCATTCAGGGGGCATAGCACAGATACGCAGTATTTT
CASSPFRGHSTDTQYF
>NA|13|TRBJ1-1|TRBV30|NA
TGTGCCTGGAGCGTACTCTCTACAGCCGAAGCTTTCTTT
CAWSVLSTAEAFF
>TRBD2|16|TRBJ2-3|TRBV27|once
TGTGCCAGCAGTTTGTCCCAGCGGGAGGGCCCGGATACGCAGTATTTT
CASSLSQREGPDTQYF
>TRBD2|15|TRBJ2-2|TRBV5-1|NA
TGCGCCAGCAGCTCCGGACTAGCGGACACCGGGGAGCTGTTTTTT
CASSSGLADTGELFF
>NA|13|TRBJ1-2|TRBV7-8|NA
TGTGCCAGCAGCTGGACAGTCTTCTATGGCTACACCTTC
CASSWTVFYGYTF
>NA|14|TRBJ2-5|TRBV29-1|NA
TGCAGCGTTGTTGTGGGGAGCCTAACCGGGACCCAGTACTTC
CSVVVGSLTGTQYF
>TRBD2|15|TRBJ2-1|TRBV9|once
TGTGCCAGCAGCGTAGCGGGAGGGAGCTACAATGAGCAGTTCTTC
CASSVAGGSYNEQFF
>TRBD1|20|TRBJ1-2|TRBV15|NA
TGTGCCACCAGCAGCACGCCGGGACAGCGGACCCTCAATTCTAACTATGGCTACACCTTC
CATSSTPGQRTLNSNYGYTF
>TRBD2|12|TRBJ2-7|TRBV6-5|NA
TGTGCCAGCAGGGGGAGGGGCTACGAGCAGTACTTC
CASRGRGYEQYF
>TRBD2|16|TRBJ2-1|TRBV28|once
TGTGCCAGCAGTTTACCGCTAGCGGGAGGGCCAGGTGAGCAGTTCTTC
CASSLPLAGGPGEQFF
>TRBD2|14|TRBJ2-1|TRBV19|NA
TGTGCCAGTAGTCGGGGGGAGCTATACAATGAGCAGTTCTTC
CASSRGELYNEQFF
>NA|17|TRBJ1-3|TRBV18|NA
TGTGCCAGCTCACCATGGGCAGCTGATAAGGCTGGAAACACCATATATTTT
CASSPWAADKAGNTIYF
>NA|14|TRBJ2-5|TRBV6-5|NA
TGTGCCAGCAGAACTTCACCAACGGGTGAGACCCAGTACTTC
CASRTSPTGETQYF
>NA|12|TRBJ2-7|TRBV7-9|NA
TGTGCCAGCAGCTTTACTAGCTACGAGCAGTACTTC
CASSFTSYEQYF
>TRBD1|15|TRBJ2-6|TRBV29-1|NA
TGCAGCGTTGCCCGTACAGGGGCTGGGGCCAACGTCCTGACTTTC
CSVARTGAGANVLTF
>NA|12|TRBJ2-7|TRBV7-9|few
TGTGCCAGCAGCTTGAAGGGGTACGAGCAGTACTTC
CASSLKGYEQYF
>TRBD1|15|TRBJ2-7|TRBV10-1|NA
TGCGCCAGCAGTGGAAGGGACAGTAGTACCTACGAGCAGTACTTC
CASSGRDSSTYEQYF
>TRBD1|18|TRBJ1-6|TRBV28|NA
TGTGCCAGCAAAAACCGGGACAGGGTCTCCAAAACGAATTCACCCCTCCACTTT
CASKNRDRVSKTNSPLHF
>NA|14|TRBJ2-5|TRBV4-2|NA
TGTGCCAGCAGCCAATCTAGTCACCAAGAGACCCAGTACTTC
CASSQSSHQETQYF
>NA|12|TRBJ2-1|TRBV9|NA
TGTGCCAGCAGCGGCCCCCGCGGTGAGCAGTTCTTC
CASSGPRGEQFF
>TRBD2|17|TRBJ2-5|TRBV10-1|NA
TGCGCCAGCAGTTCCGGGACTAGCGGGAGAGTAACGGAGACCCAGTACTTC
CASSSGTSGRVTETQYF
>TRBD2|16|TRBJ2-3|TRBV28|NA
TGTGCCAGCAGTGCCCCGACTAGCGGGAGACGTTATACGCAGTATTTT
CASSAPTSGRRYTQYF
>NA|12|TRBJ1-1|TRBV30|few
TGTGCCTGGAGTAAGACCGGGATTGAAGCTTTCTTT
CAWSKTGIEAFF
>NA|15|TRBJ1-1|TRBV4-1|NA
TGCGCCAGCAGCCAACCACAGGGAGGGACCACTGAAGCTTTCTTT
CASSQPQGGTTEAFF
>TRBD2|16|TRBJ2-7|TRBV18|NA
TGTGCCAGCTCACCAGGACTAGCGGGACCCCACTACGAGCAGTACTTC
CASSPGLAGPHYEQYF
>TRBD2|15|TRBJ2-5|TRBV5-4|NA
TGTGCCAGCAGCACTGGGGGAGGGGACCAAGAGACCCAGTACTTC
CASSTGGGDQETQYF